The rows below give T cell receptor beta chains drawn from one sample of a study of beta chain features in type 1 diabetes. Libraries were prepared by immunoSEQ multiplex PCR; TCRdb keeps only in-frame clonotypes and omits some of them. The sample lists 140,000 to 150,000 clones; under 60% were seen once. The sample was Tregs from blood. Receptors were obtained from a man younger than 35 in good health. Both conserved end residues are trimmed from each CDR3.

J gene	V gene	CDR3 protein
TRBJ1-2	TRBV7-8	ASVLAGQGASYGYT
TRBJ2-5	TRBV2	ASSDRAQETQY
TRBJ2-2	TRBV4-1	ASSQDSLFNTGELF
TRBJ2-3	TRBV18	ASSPGQGSTDTQY
TRBJ2-5	TRBV19	ASSIFGGEQETQY
TRBJ1-1	TRBV18	ASSAQKRTGGRAEAF
TRBJ2-7	TRBV7-3	ASSSRQGHEQY
TRBJ2-5	TRBV5-6	ASSSAGGGTQY
TRBJ2-7	TRBV7-2	ASSRRAGHYEQY
TRBJ1-2	TRBV25-1	ASSVSGQGVYGYT
TRBJ1-1	TRBV30	AWSAYGMNTEAF
TRBJ2-3	TRBV19	ASRLASRADTQY
TRBJ1-1	TRBV6-4	ASRGDSREAF
TRBJ2-5	TRBV6-6	ASSRSGGARETQY
TRBJ2-5	TRBV28	ASSRRLAGGTQY
TRBJ1-6	TRBV6-4	ASSDDEDSPLH
TRBJ2-7	TRBV19	ASSIGLSYEQY
TRBJ2-2	TRBV7-2	ASSPPGKGRTGELF
TRBJ2-1	TRBV28	ASSLSGLEQF
TRBJ2-7	TRBV7-6	ASSASYEQY
TRBJ2-5	TRBV7-3	ASSLGGGAGKTQY
TRBJ2-7	TRBV19	ASSSVGLGSSYEQY
TRBJ1-1	TRBV6-5	ASSRDRVFTEAF
TRBJ1-2	TRBV5-1	ASSLDSLTYGYT
TRBJ2-4	TRBV28	ASRGAVVRAKNIQY
TRBJ2-7	TRBV7-2	ASSLQGYYEQY
TRBJ1-5	TRBV7-8	ASSPAYRNQPQH
TRBJ1-2	TRBV19	ASSRQGRNYGYT
TRBJ2-2	TRBV11-2	ASSQNWGGNTGELF
TRBJ2-7	TRBV6-1	ASSDPGGAGEQY
TRBJ1-1	TRBV30	AWGITGLNTEAF
TRBJ1-6	TRBV30	AWSTGQIDSPLH
TRBJ2-7	TRBV10-3	ATHGQNSYEQY
TRBJ2-1	TRBV7-2	ASSLTRGSEEF
TRBJ2-2	TRBV30	AWSDGGQGYTGELF
-	TRBV2	ASSDDSYEQY
TRBJ2-7	TRBV10-3	AIGQGAYEQY
TRBJ1-2	TRBV7-9	ASSRDRGRGGYT
TRBJ2-3	TRBV4-2	ASSLSGRGGRDTQY
TRBJ2-1	TRBV5-4	ASSLGRRPSYNEQF
TRBJ1-2	TRBV5-1	ASSGTGTGYT
TRBJ2-7	TRBV28	ASSLELNAYEQY
TRBJ2-1	TRBV5-1	ASSPGLAVNEQF
TRBJ2-1	TRBV5-1	ASSPVLTSGMGNEQF
TRBJ2-5	TRBV9	ASSVAGLFQETQY
-	TRBV25-1	ASSAGGSYEQY
TRBJ2-7	TRBV28	ASTTGYEQY
TRBJ1-1	TRBV20-1	SAQNSYEAF
TRBJ2-7	TRBV2	ASGRQSYEQY
TRBJ1-1	TRBV5-1	ASSLRQGRSVEAF
TRBJ2-7	TRBV6-5	ASSYSTSGTYEQY
TRBJ2-7	TRBV7-9	ASSLYYEQY
TRBJ1-1	TRBV18	ASSGAGDTEAF
TRBJ1-1	TRBV2	ATRDTVNTEAF
TRBJ2-1	TRBV9	ASSVGLFNEQF
TRBJ1-2	TRBV4-3	ASSQDWGANYGYT
TRBJ2-1	TRBV5-1	ASSLESGGRFHEQF
TRBJ2-7	TRBV7-2	ASSRRPGQGSYEQY